These 10 T cell receptor beta chains were sequenced from one sample in a study of T cell responses to AZD1222 COVID-19 vaccine. Clones were sequenced by immunoSEQ multiplex PCR, and TCRdb holds only the in-frame ones, with some missing. The sample consists of more than 85,000 clones, roughly nine tenths of them appearing once. This sample comprised peripheral blood, obtained on day 0 of AZD1222 vaccination. Receptors originate from an adult in good health.

The chain has TRBV7-9 and TRBJ1-5, with unresolved D. From germline, CDR1 is SEHNR and CDR2 FQNEAQ (reference sequence). Trimming removed 4 bases at V and 0 bases at J, with 7 bases between. CDR3 size: 14 residues. CDR3 bases: TGTGCCAGCAGCTCACAGACTAGCAATCAGCCCCAGCATTTT. It specifies CASSSQTSNQPQHF.

The CDR3: CATSGGTDNQPQHF. In DNA form, the CDR3 reads TGTGCCACCAGTGGGGGCACAGACAATCAGCCCCAGCATTTT. The chain combines TRBV24-1 with TRBJ1-5; tentative D call: TRBD1 (5 bases). The germline gives CDR1 KGHDR, CDR2 SFDVKD. The CDR3 has 14 amino acids. Trimming cost V 5 bases and J 3 bases, with 10 bases left between them.

The J gene is TRBJ1-2, the V gene TRBV30; D possibly corresponds to TRBD1 (5 bases). The germline gives CDR1 GTSNPN, CDR2 SVGIG (reference sequence). The CDR3 totals 12 residues. V lost 2 bases to trimming and J lost 10 bases, with 14 bases between them. The CDR3 loop reads CAWSPTGTYYTF. The DNA for the CDR3 is TGTGCCTGGAGTCCGACGGGGACTTACTACACCTTC.

This chain connects TRBV7-9 to TRBJ2-5; 9 bases match TRBD2. Germline loops: CDR1 SEHNR, CDR2 FQNEAQ (reference sequence). Trimming at V came to 3 bases and at J to 5 bases, leaving 7 bases not matched to a gene. The CDR3 consists of 15 residues. The CDR3 sequence: CASSFSGGGGETQYF. The CDR3 nucleotides read TGTGCCAGCAGCTTTAGCGGGGGAGGAGGGGAGACCCAGTACTTC.

The chain carries TRBV19 and TRBJ2-2; 10 bases line up with TRBD1. The V gene's germline CDR1 is LNHDA and CDR2 SQIVND (reference sequence). The CDR3 runs 16 residues. V was pared by 5 bases and J by 4 bases, with 7 bases of the junction left unmatched. The CDR3 sequence is CASSGPGQGPTGELFF. CDR3 nucleotides: TGTGCCAGTAGTGGTCCGGGACAGGGGCCCACCGGGGAGCTGTTTTTT.

The genes are TRBV4-2 and TRBJ1-3, with 8 nucleotides matching TRBD1. This CDR3 has 16 residues. Trimming took 3 bases from V and 6 from J; bases not matched to a gene: 10. CDR1 is LGHNA and CDR2 is YNFKEQ in the germline V gene. The CDR3 reads CASSHALDRGENTIYF. CDR3 in DNA: TGTGCCAGCAGCCACGCATTAGACAGGGGAGAAAACACCATATATTTT.

The chain couples TRBV7-3 to TRBJ2-1, with D possibly being TRBD1 (6 bases). Germline CDR1 is SGHTA and CDR2 is FQGTGA. The length of the CDR3 is 14 residues. Trimming took off 4 bases at V and 2 bases at J, with 9 bases between the two ends. The DNA for the CDR3 is TGTGCCAGCAGCTCCACAGGGACCTACAATGAGCAGTTCTTC. Its translation is CASSSTGTYNEQFF.

The DNA for the CDR3 is TGTGCCATCAGGGAGGGAAGGGACAGTCGCGAGCAGTACTTC. This encodes CAIREGRDSREQYF. The gene calls are TRBV10-3 and TRBJ2-7; maybe TRBD1 (7 bases). This CDR3 is 14 amino acids long. Trimming cost V 6 bases and J 6 bases, with 18 bases left between them. Germline V lookup: CDR1 ENHRY, CDR2 SYGVKD.

The chain couples TRBV9 to TRBJ2-2; possibly TRBD2 for D (6 bases). The V end lost 2 bases, the J end lost 6 bases, and 14 bases lay between the germline ends. The germline V gene encodes CDR1 SGDLS and CDR2 YYNGEE. This CDR3 contains 15 residues. CDR3 loop: CASSVWDLSAGELFF. The DNA of the CDR3 is TGTGCCAGCAGCGTTTGGGACTTGTCGGCCGGGGAGCTGTTTTTT.

This chain uses TRBV6-5 with TRBJ1-1; the D gene is possibly TRBD1 (5 bases). Germline CDR1 and CDR2: MNHEY and SVGAGI. The ends were cut back, 6 bases at V and 3 bases at J, with 8 bases in the middle. This CDR3 has 12 residues. The CDR3 loop is CASSRRDTEAFF. For the CDR3, the DNA is TGTGCCAGCAGCCGCAGGGACACTGAAGCTTTCTTT.